This TCR beta chain was identified during a study of shared clonotypes between healthy human individuals. The overall study: The cohort had a couple of women and a few men, ages 18 to 49.

Selected positively for CCR7 and CD45RO-negative, naive CD8 cells excluded terminally differentiated effector memory CD45RA+ cells. Each sample came from a Caucasian adult donor living in Nashville, Tennessee. The count of this clone is one. Its target is unknown. The CDR3 loop spans 14 amino acids. In germline, CDR1 is SGHVS, CDR2 FQNEAQ. V was clipped by 2 bases and J by 7 bases, with 12 bases between them. Study-level points and caveats: Among non-shared clonotypes, generation probabilities were lower than among those shared by all four donors.

The data were produced by immunoSEQ multiplex PCR, yet TCRdb's version contains in-frame clones alone and is incomplete. This sample has about 700,000 clones, with just over 90% found just once. The genes are TRBV7-8 and TRBJ2-1; tentatively, D is TRBD2 (5 bases). The sequenced sample consisted of naive CD8+ T cells sorted from blood. The TCR was taken from a man aged 25 to 40 in good health. CDR3 sequence: CASSLRPEGNEQFF. The CDR3 nucleotides read TGTGCCAGCAGCTTAAGACCCGAGGGAAATGAGCAGTTCTTC.